A single T cell receptor beta chain is shown here with its context. The record originates from a study of monozygotic twins with inflammatory bowel disease. Whole-blood total RNA was extracted without T cell sorting. Making cDNA involved eight separate reactions per sample. Incorporation of UMIs carrying a 6-nucleotide sample barcode was performed by template switching. TCRdb re-called the 5' RACE reads, yielding one record per CDR3 amino acid sequence without DNA. The sample table sets out more than 85,000 distinct CDR3 sequences. The sequenced sample was blood. The source is a human donor with ulcerative colitis or Crohn's disease, or a healthy co-twin of an affected twin (not recorded which).

The CDR3 loop reads CASSLGQPYSGANVLTF. The chain links TRBV28 to TRBJ2-6; as DNA is missing, the TRBD1 call by TCRdb cannot be tested. CDR1 and CDR2 from the germline V gene are MDHEN and SYDVKM. This CDR3 region has 17 residues.